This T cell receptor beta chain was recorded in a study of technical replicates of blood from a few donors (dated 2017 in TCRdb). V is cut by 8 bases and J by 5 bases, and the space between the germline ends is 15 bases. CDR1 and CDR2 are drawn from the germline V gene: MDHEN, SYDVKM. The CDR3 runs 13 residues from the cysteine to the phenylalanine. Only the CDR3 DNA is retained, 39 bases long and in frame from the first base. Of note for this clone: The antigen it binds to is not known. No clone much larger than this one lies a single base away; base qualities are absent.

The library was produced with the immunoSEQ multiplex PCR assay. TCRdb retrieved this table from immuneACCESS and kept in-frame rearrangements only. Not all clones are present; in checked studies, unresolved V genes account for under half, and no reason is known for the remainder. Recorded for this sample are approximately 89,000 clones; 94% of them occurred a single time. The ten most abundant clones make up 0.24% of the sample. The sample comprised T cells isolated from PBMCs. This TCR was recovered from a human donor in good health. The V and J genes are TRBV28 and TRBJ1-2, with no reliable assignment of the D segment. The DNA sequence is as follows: TGTGCCAGCGGAGGGTTAAGCCTATATGGCTACACCTTC. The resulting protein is CASGGLSLYGYTF.